This TCR beta chain was recovered during a study of OX40 agonist ivuxolimab in advanced cancers. Study in general: Recorded diagnoses for dose-escalation patients were hepatocellular carcinoma, melanoma, renal cell or head and neck cancer.

V gave up 2 bases and J gave up 7 bases; unmatched junction bases: 4. This CDR3 is 13 amino acids long. The V gene's germline CDR1 is ENHRY and CDR2 SYGVKD. Libraries were prepared by immunoSEQ multiplex PCR; TCRdb keeps only in-frame clonotypes and omits some of them. Counted here are over 90,000 clones, more than 75% occurring once; the ten biggest clones make up 1.5% to 2.5%. The specimen comprised CD4+ or CD8+ T cells sorted from blood, sampled in a trial of the OX40 agonist ivuxolimab. The chain couples TRBV10-3 to TRBJ1-2, with 7 bases aligning to TRBD1. The source is an adult with an advanced solid tumor such as melanoma, head and neck, liver or kidney cancer. The CDR3 region has the DNA TGTGCCATCAGTGAGGGGTCAGGGGGTGGCTACACCTTC. Residues: CAISEGSGGGYTF.